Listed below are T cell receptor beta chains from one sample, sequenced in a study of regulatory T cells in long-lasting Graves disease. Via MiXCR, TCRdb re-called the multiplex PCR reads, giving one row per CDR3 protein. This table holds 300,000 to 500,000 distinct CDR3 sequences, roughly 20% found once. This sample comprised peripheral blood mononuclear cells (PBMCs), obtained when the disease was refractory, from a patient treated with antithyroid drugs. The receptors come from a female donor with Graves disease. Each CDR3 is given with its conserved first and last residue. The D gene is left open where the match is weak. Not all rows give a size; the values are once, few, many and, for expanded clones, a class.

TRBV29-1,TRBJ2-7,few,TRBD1,TGCAGCGTTACTGGACAGGGTGTGGGCGAGCAGTACTTC,CSVTGQGVGEQYF
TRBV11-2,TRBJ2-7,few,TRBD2,TGTGCCAGCAGCCCGGGGACTAGCGGGAGTGTCCACGAGCAGTACTTC,CASSPGTSGSVHEQYF
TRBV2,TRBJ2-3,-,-,TGTGCCAGCAGTGAGTGGGGTCCGAGCACAGATACGCAGTATTTT,CASSEWGPSTDTQYF
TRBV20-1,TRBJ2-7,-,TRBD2,TGCAGTGCTAGAGGGGGCCAGACTAGCGGGAGAATCGAGCAGTACTTC,CSARGGQTSGRIEQYF
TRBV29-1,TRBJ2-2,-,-,TGCAGCGTCGGGACTCTGAACACCGGGGAGCTGTTTTTT,CSVGTLNTGELFF
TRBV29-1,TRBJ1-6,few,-,TGCAGCGTTGGTGAGAGGGATAATTCACCCCTCCACTTT,CSVGERDNSPLHF
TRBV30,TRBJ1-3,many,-,TGTGCCCGAGCGCAAGGAAACACCATATATTTT,CARAQGNTIYF
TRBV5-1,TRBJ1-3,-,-,TGCGCCAGCAGCTTACGTCCTGGGGTGGAGGGGACGAGCTCTGGAAACACCATATATTTT,CASSLRPGVEGTSSGNTIYF
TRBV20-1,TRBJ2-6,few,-,TGCAGTGCTAGGCGGTACCCTGGGGCCAACGTCCTGACTTTC,CSARRYPGANVLTF
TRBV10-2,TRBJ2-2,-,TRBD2,TGCGCCAGCAGTAGGACTAGCGGGAGGGCCGGGGAGCTGTTTTTT,CASSRTSGRAGELFF
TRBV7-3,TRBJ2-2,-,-,TGTGCCAGCAACTTGGCAGGGACCGGGGAGCTGTTTTTT,CASNLAGTGELFF
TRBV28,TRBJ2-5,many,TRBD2,TGTGCCAGCAGTTTATATGGACTAGCGGGACAAGAGACCCAGTACTTC,CASSLYGLAGQETQYF
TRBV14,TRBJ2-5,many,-,TGTGCCAGCCACCGGGACAAGCACCAAGAGACCCAGTACTTC,CASHRDKHQETQYF
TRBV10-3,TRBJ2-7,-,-,TGTGCCATCAGCGACCTCGGGAAGAGCTCCTACGAGCAGTACTTC,CAISDLGKSSYEQYF
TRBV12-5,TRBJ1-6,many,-,TGTGCTAGTGGTTTGGGGGACATTGACTCACCCCTCCACTTT,CASGLGDIDSPLHF
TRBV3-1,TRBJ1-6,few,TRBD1,TGTGCCAGCAGCCCGGGACAGTTCAATTCACCCCTCCACTTT,CASSPGQFNSPLHF
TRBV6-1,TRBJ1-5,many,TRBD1,TGTGCCAGCAGTGAACCCGGACAGGGACGGAATCAGCCCCAGCATTTT,CASSEPGQGRNQPQHF
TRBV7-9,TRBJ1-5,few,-,TGTGCCAGCAGCTTAGCGCTTGGAGGAGGGCGCAATCAGCCCCAGCATTTT,CASSLALGGGRNQPQHF
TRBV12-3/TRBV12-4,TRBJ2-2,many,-,TGTGCCAGCAGTTTTCAAACAGGGGGGGTCGGGGAGCTGTTTTTT,CASSFQTGGVGELFF
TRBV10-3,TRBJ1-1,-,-,TGTGCCATCAGTGACAGGGCAGGGCTGAACACTGAAGCTTTCTTT,CAISDRAGLNTEAFF
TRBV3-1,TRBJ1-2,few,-,TGTGCCAGCAGCCAAGGACGGGACAACTATGGCTACACCTTC,CASSQGRDNYGYTF
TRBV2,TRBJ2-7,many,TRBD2,TGTGCCAGCAGTGGTTGGGCTAGCGGGAGTTACGAGCAGTACTTC,CASSGWASGSYEQYF
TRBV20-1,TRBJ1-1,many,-,TGCAGTGCTAGATCAGACACTGAAGCTTTCTTT,CSARSDTEAFF
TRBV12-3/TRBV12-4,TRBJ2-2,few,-,TGTGCCAGCAGTTCGACTGAGAACACCGGGGAGCTGTTTTTT,CASSSTENTGELFF
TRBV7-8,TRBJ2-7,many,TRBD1,TGTGCCAGCAGCATATACGGGACAGGGGGAGAGCAGTACTTC,CASSIYGTGGEQYF
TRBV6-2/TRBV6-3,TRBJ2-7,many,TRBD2,TGTGCCAGCCATGTAGCGGGAGGGTTCTACGAGCAGTACTTC,CASHVAGGFYEQYF
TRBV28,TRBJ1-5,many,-,TGTGCCAGCAGTTTATATGGTCGGTGGGGCCAAACGGGCAATCAGCCCCAGCATTTT,CASSLYGRWGQTGNQPQHF
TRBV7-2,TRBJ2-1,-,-,TGTGCCAGCAGCTTAATCGGTAGCGGAATCTACAATGAGCAGTTCTTC,CASSLIGSGIYNEQFF
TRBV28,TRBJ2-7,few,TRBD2,TGTGCCACCAGGGAGGGTTCCAGGGAGCAGTACTTC,CATREGSREQYF